The T cell receptor beta chain described here comes from a study of T cells in Graves' hyperthyroidism and ophthalmopathy. The CDR3 has 15 residues. V was pared by 0 bases and J by 7 bases, with 9 bases of the junction left unmatched. Germline CDR1 and CDR2: DFQATT and SNEGSKA (reference sequence). There were TCR beta CDR3 regions amplified from RNA transcripts. RT-PCR in the first round (using the HTBI primer set) targeted the TCR CDR3. A single record per CDR3 protein comes from TCRdb applying MiXCR to the multiplex PCR reads. The data show 240,000 or so distinct CDR3 sequences, with roughly 17% seen just once and under 35% held by the top ten.

Material for sequencing was blood. The rearrangement links TRBV20-1 to TRBJ2-7; 10 positions agree with TRBD1. This receptor was identified in a woman aged 18-29 years with Graves' ophthalmopathy. This CDR3 is CSARDARQGAGEQYF. The DNA for the CDR3 is TGCAGTGCTAGAGACGCCCGACAGGGGGCGGGGGAGCAGTACTTC.